The T cell receptor (beta chain) under discussion was sequenced for a study of cytomegalovirus exposure and HLA in healthy donors. General study points: Many donors shared some public TCRs, even though most TCR sequences were rare. For presence/absence analyses, sequencing depth was assumed to be roughly uniform across donors. TCR beta sequences reportedly predicted the HLA-A and HLA-B alleles of most subjects accurately.

The PCR had 60 Vbeta and 13 Jbeta primers. Produced via immunoSEQ multiplex PCR; TCRdb's table is partial and in-frame only. The sample holds 150,000 to 200,000 clones; around 83% are singletons and the top ten take 1.6%. Note on this clone: The antigen remains undetermined.

In germline, CDR1 is SGHVS, CDR2 FQNEAQ. Unmatched junction bases numbered 12, after V lost 5 bases and J lost 4 bases. This CDR3 is 18 amino acids long. Sequencing input: PBMCs. J is TRBJ2-1 and V is TRBV7-8; 12 bases align to TRBD2. The TCR sequence derives from a man aged 50-60 years in good health and CMV-seronegative. For the CDR3, the DNA is TGTGCCAGCAGCCACGGGACTAGCGGGTCCCGTTCTTACAATGAGCAGTTCTTC. Encoded protein: CASSHGTSGSRSYNEQFF.